This T cell receptor beta chain was sequenced in a study of blood T cell repertoires in COVID-19. On the study more broadly: Samples came from the United States, Italy and Spain, spanning acute and convalescent COVID-19. Nucleic acid was either cDNA or gDNA, and it came from T cells, B-cell-depleted T cells, or PBMCs.

Per the study methods: Reference gene primers were amplified, and this amplification served to estimate nucleated cell counts. Sequenced by immunoSEQ multiplex PCR; TCRdb stores in-frame clones only, minus some. The V and J calls and the clone size are those of that table, but D and trimming were determined from the DNA. The sample has about half a million clones, 70% to 90% seen once. Germline V gene sequence: CDR1 SEHNR, CDR2 FQNEAQ (reference sequence). V dropped 2 bases and J dropped 8 bases, with 18 bases sitting between them. The CDR3 runs 15 residues. The V gene is TRBV7-9, the J gene TRBJ1-2; no clear D gene. Sequenced input: peripheral blood. The receptor's source is a human donor in a cohort sampled during active COVID-19. CDR3 in DNA: TGTGCCAGCAGCTTATTGGCGGGATTGGGAGGCGGCTACACCTTC. Its protein is CASSLLAGLGGGYTF.